This is a list of T cell receptor beta chains from one sample in a study of T cells in Graves' hyperthyroidism and ophthalmopathy. TCRdb fed the multiplex PCR reads into MiXCR, producing one record per CDR3 protein. The sample has 300,000 to 450,000 distinct CDR3 sequences, around a sixth seen once. Sequencing was performed on blood. The receptors derive from a woman in her late teens or twenties with Graves' hyperthyroidism that later progressed to Graves' ophthalmopathy. Each CDR3 is given with its conserved first and last residue. A D gene is named only where the DNA matches it firmly. Not all rows give a size; the values are once, few, many and, for expanded clones, a class.

TRBV20-1	TRBD1	TRBJ1-1	many	TGCAGTGCTACTCAGGGGGGGGCCCCCACTGAAGCTTTCTTT	CSATQGGAPTEAFF
TRBV7-2	-	TRBJ1-5	-	TGTGCCAGCGGCACACAGGGATATAGCAATCAGCCCCAGCATTTT	CASGTQGYSNQPQHF
TRBV15	-	TRBJ1-5	few	TGTGCCACCAGCAGAGACCCGCCGAATCAGCCCCAGCATTTT	CATSRDPPNQPQHF
TRBV3-1	-	TRBJ1-2	many	TGTGCCAGCAGCCAGGCAGGGTCTTTCTATGGCTACACCTTC	CASSQAGSFYGYTF
TRBV30	TRBD2	TRBJ2-3	many	TGTGCCTGGAGTTTCCAGAGGACTAGCGGGACCACAGATACGCAGTATTTT	CAWSFQRTSGTTDTQYF
TRBV3-1	-	TRBJ1-3	many	TGTGCCAGCAGCGAATTTCAAAACACCATATATTTT	CASSEFQNTIYF
TRBV7-2	TRBD1	TRBJ1-4	-	TGTGCCAGCAGCATACCGGGACAGGGTCGAGAAAAACTGTTTTTT	CASSIPGQGREKLFF
TRBV10-2	TRBD2	TRBJ2-1	few	TGCGCCAGCAGTGGGGCCGGACTAGCGGGACTCAATGAGCAGTTCTTC	CASSGAGLAGLNEQFF
TRBV6-5	TRBD1	TRBJ1-2	-	TGTGCCAGCAGTTACGGACAGGGGGATCCTAACTATGGCTACACCTTC	CASSYGQGDPNYGYTF
TRBV9	-	TRBJ1-2	many	TGTGCCAGCAGCGTAGGAATAGGCTTTGGCTACACCTTC	CASSVGIGFGYTF
TRBV28	-	TRBJ2-7	many	TGTGCCAGCAGTTTGGACACTAACTCCTACGAGCAGTACTTC	CASSLDTNSYEQYF
TRBV6-5	TRBD2	TRBJ2-5	-	TGTGCCAGCAGTTACTCACTAGCGGGACCGTCCAAAGAGACCCAGTACTTC	CASSYSLAGPSKETQYF
TRBV11-3	TRBD2	TRBJ2-7	few	TGTGCCAGCAGCCGGAGCGGGATCCACGAGCAGTACTTC	CASSRSGIHEQYF
TRBV6-2/TRBV6-3	TRBD2	TRBJ2-5	-	TGTGCCAGCAGTTGGACTAGCGGGAGTTTTGAGACCCAGTACTTC	CASSWTSGSFETQYF
TRBV6-5	-	TRBJ1-6	-	TGTGCCAGCAGTTACCGAGGTTCTCAGAATTCACCCCTCCACTTT	CASSYRGSQNSPLHF
TRBV18	TRBD1	TRBJ1-4	many	TGTGCCAGCTCACCTCAGACAGGGCTAAATGAAAAACTGTTTTTT	CASSPQTGLNEKLFF
TRBV2	-	TRBJ2-1	many	TGTGCCAGCAGTGACTGGGACACACTTAGCTCCTACAATGAGCAGTTCTTC	CASSDWDTLSSYNEQFF
TRBV4-1	TRBD1	TRBJ1-1	-	TGCGCCAGCAGCCGGACAGGGTTGCGCACTGAAGCTTTCTTT	CASSRTGLRTEAFF
TRBV20-1	-	TRBJ1-2	-	TGCAGTGCTACCCGAGAGGGCTACACCTTC	CSATREGYTF
TRBV28	-	TRBJ1-6	many	TGTGCCAGCAGTTTACAGTCGGTTGTGGGATCACCCCTCCACTTT	CASSLQSVVGSPLHF